These 27 T cell receptor beta chains were sequenced from one sample in a study of regulatory T cells in long-lasting Graves disease. Time point of the sample: newly diagnosed GD, antithyroid drugs for less than 3 months. RNA from PBMCs was the source of the TCR library. Through Arm-PCR of CDR3 regions and iRepertoire HTBI primers, TCR beta libraries were built. TCRdb recomputed calls from the multiplex PCR reads with MiXCR, one row per CDR3 protein. The table records 350,000 to 400,000 distinct CDR3 sequences, roughly 15% of them present only once. The specimen comprised peripheral blood mononuclear cells (PBMCs), sampled at new diagnosis, from a patient treated with antithyroid drugs. The receptors shown here come from a female donor with Graves disease.

This clonotype was seen only a few times. The rearrangement joins TRBV4-1 to TRBJ1-1; D might be TRBD1 (5 bases). This CDR3 contains 14 residues. V was clipped by 3 bases and J by 11 bases, with 19 bases between them. Germline CDR1 is MGHRA and CDR2 is YSYEKL. Here the CDR3 reads CASSHRRDSMRAFF. DNA of the CDR3: TGCGCCAGCAGCCATCGCCGGGACTCCATGAGGGCTTTCTTT.

The table lists this clonotype with many counts. The chain carries TRBV5-6 and TRBJ2-2, with TRBD1 as a possible D gene (6 bases). This CDR3 is built from 17 residues. V was clipped by 4 bases and J by 5 bases, with 21 bases between them. Per the germline V gene, CDR1 is SGHDT and CDR2 is YYEEEE. The CDR3 region has the DNA TGTGCCAGCAGCCAACCGCAGGGGACACGGGGTACCGGGGAGCTGTTTTTT. The encoded protein is CASSQPQGTRGTGELFF. Using reference TRBV5-6 and TRBJ2-2 for the parts outside the CDR3, the full variable domain is DAGVTQSPTHLIKTRGQQVTLRCSPKSGHDTVSWYQQALGQGPQFIFQYYEEEERQRGNFPDRFSGHQFPNYSSELNVNALLLGDSALYLCASSQPQGTRGTGELFFGEGSRLTVL.

This clonotype was seen many times. The chain is built from TRBV7-2 and TRBJ1-3, with D perhaps matching TRBD1 (5 bases). The germline CDR1 and CDR2 sequences are SGHTA and FQGNSA. CDR3 length: 18 residues. With 1 base removed from V and 3 bases from J, the gap between germline ends came to 19 bases. CDR3 in amino acids: CASSLDAGWLGVGNTIYF. CDR3 nucleotides: TGTGCCAGCAGCTTAGACGCTGGCTGGTTAGGGGTTGGAAACACCATATATTTT.

This clonotype was picked up many times. The rearrangement joins TRBV12-3 or TRBV12-4 to TRBJ2-7, with D unresolved. V was trimmed by 3 bases and J by 6 bases, leaving 15 bases between them. This CDR3 comprises 14 residues. CDR3 sequence (DNA): TGTGCCAGCAGTTTTGGCGGAATCCGATCCGAGCAGTACTTC. This sequence encodes CASSFGGIRSEQYF.

With respect to this clonotype: A far larger clone lies a single base away; this is likely a read error. This rearrangement joins TRBV11-2 to TRBJ2-7, with D possibly TRBD2 on 6 matching bases. V was shortened by 1 base and J by 7 bases, with 20 bases between the two germline ends. CDR3 length: 16 amino acids. Germline lookup yields CDR1 SGHAT and CDR2 FQNNGV. CDR3 loop: CASSLGLGGEWDEQYF. In DNA form, the CDR3 reads TGTGCCAGCAGCTTAGGTCTCGGCGGGGAGTGGGATGAGCAGTACTTC.

The chain couples TRBV7-9 to TRBJ1-2; no definite D call. The CDR3 has 13 residues. Per the germline V gene, CDR1 is SEHNR and CDR2 is FQNEAQ (reference sequence). V lost 1 base and J 8 bases, leaving 11 bases between the germline ends. The CDR3 region has the DNA TGTGCCAGCAGCTTAGTTATCGGCTCCGGCTACACCTTC. It translates to CASSLVIGSGYTF.

This clonotype appeared many times. J is TRBJ1-3 and V is TRBV27; D unclear. Germline V CDR1 and CDR2: MNHEY, SMNVEV (reference sequence). The CDR3 length is 15 residues. V was trimmed by 5 bases and J by 0 bases, leaving 11 bases between them. The CDR3 loop is CASSTGQHSGNTIYF. The CDR3 DNA sequence: TGTGCCAGCAGTACCGGGCAGCACTCTGGAAACACCATATATTTT.

This rearrangement joins TRBV20-1 to TRBJ2-1; 15 bases are a match to TRBD2. Looked up from germline, CDR1 is DFQATT and CDR2 is SNEGSKA (reference sequence). V lost 6 bases, J lost 5 bases, and 8 bases stayed unmatched. CDR3 length equals 16 residues. CDR3 nucleotides: TGCAGTGCAGGGGGACTAGCGGGAGGAGGGAACAATGAGCAGTTCTTC. This gives the protein CSAGGLAGGGNNEQFF.

The chain uses TRBV28 and TRBJ1-4; TRBD1 aligns across 8 bases. V was clipped by 6 bases and J by 0 bases; unmatched bases: 9. Germline values: CDR1 MDHEN, CDR2 SYDVKM. The CDR3 is made up of 17 amino acids. The CDR3 region has the DNA TGTGCCAGCAGCCCTCCGACAGGGGAGGCAACTAATGAAAAACTGTTTTTT. It yields the protein CASSPPTGEATNEKLFF.

This clonotype was observed many times. The chain links TRBV14 to TRBJ1-2, with 7 nucleotides matching TRBD1. The CDR3 totals 14 residues. The V segment lost 4 bases and the J segment 7 bases; nucleotides outside the gene matches: 9. CDR1 is SGHDN, CDR2 FVKESK, per germline. The CDR3 bases are TGTGCCAGCAGCCCCACAGGGGCCATTCCTGGCTACACCTTC. It yields the protein CASSPTGAIPGYTF.

This clonotype was seen at least ten times. The chain carries TRBV7-2 and TRBJ2-1; D gene uncertain. V shed 5 bases and J shed 3 bases, with 8 bases lying between them. Germline CDR1 is SGHTA and CDR2 is FQGNSA. This CDR3 spans 13 amino acids. CDR3 loop: CASSTSGYNEQFF. The CDR3 DNA is TGTGCCAGCAGCACCTCTGGCTACAATGAGCAGTTCTTC.

In its sample, this clonotype was seen many times. V gene TRBV2 combines with J gene TRBJ2-7, with no clear D. V was cut by 6 bases and J by 3 bases, with 9 bases left in between. This CDR3 has 12 residues. In germline, CDR1 is SNHLY, CDR2 FYNNEI. The CDR3 nucleotides are TGTGCCAGCAGGGTAGCTCGCTACGAGCAGTACTTC. Encoded protein: CASRVARYEQYF. Looking up the rest from reference TRBV2 and TRBJ2-7 gives the full variable domain: EPEVTQTPSHQVTQMGQEVILRCVPISNHLYFYWYRQILGQKVEFLVSFYNNEISEKSEIFDDQFSVERPDGSNFTLKIRSTKLEDSAMYFCASRVARYEQYFGPGTRLTVT.

As for this clonotype: A much larger clonotype is one base distant, so this may be a read error. The chain combines TRBV5-1 with TRBJ2-3; 7 bases align to TRBD2. This CDR3 region has 16 residues. With V trimmed by 0 bases and J by 5 bases, 9 bases remained unmatched. Looked up from germline, CDR1 is SGHRS and CDR2 is YFSETQ. The CDR3 here is CASSLESSGRGDTQYF. The DNA of the CDR3 is TGCGCCAGCAGCTTGGAGTCTAGCGGCCGGGGAGATACGCAGTATTTT.

This chain links TRBV6-1 with TRBJ2-2, with TRBD2 as a possible D gene (6 bases). The germline V gene encodes CDR1 MNHNS and CDR2 SASEGT. V shed 7 bases and J shed 9 bases, with 21 bases lying between them. The CDR3 totals 15 residues. In DNA, the CDR3 is TGTGCCAGCAAATTGGCGGGGAGTGGAAACCGGGAGCTGTTTTTT. Protein sequence: CASKLAGSGNRELFF.

The chain couples TRBV27 to TRBJ1-2; a weak D match, TRBD1 (6 bases). Germline loops: CDR1 MNHEY, CDR2 SMNVEV (reference sequence). This CDR3 is built from 15 residues. The V end lost 5 bases, the J end lost 2 bases, and 15 bases lay between the germline ends. CDR3 sequence: CASSPRGGRNYGYTF. The CDR3 DNA reads as TGTGCCAGCAGTCCCCGCGGGGGGCGAAACTATGGCTACACCTTC.

This clonotype was picked up many times. The chain couples TRBV10-3 to TRBJ2-7; 12 bases are a match to TRBD2. Germline CDR1 reads ENHRY; CDR2 reads SYGVKD. This CDR3 contains 16 residues. The V segment lost 7 bases and the J segment 5 bases; nucleotides outside the gene matches: 12. The DNA for the CDR3 is TGTGCCATCACTAGCGGGAGGGGACCCTCAAAGGACGAGCAGTACTTC. Translation gives CAITSGRGPSKDEQYF.

This clonotype was detected only once. The V call is TRBV29-1, the J call TRBJ2-6; a weak D match, TRBD1 (5 bases). The V gene lost 2 bases and the J gene lost 0 bases, with 17 bases spanning the gap. This CDR3 has 18 residues. From germline, CDR1 is SQVTM and CDR2 ANQGSEA. CDR3: CSVEFRPQGSSGANVLTF. CDR3 DNA: TGCAGCGTTGAATTTAGACCCCAGGGATCCTCTGGGGCCAACGTCCTGACTTTC.

This clonotype was counted many times. The rearrangement uses TRBV7-9 and TRBJ1-2, with D possibly matching TRBD1 (6 bases). CDR1 and CDR2 (germline): SEHNR, FQNEAQ (reference sequence). The CDR3 loop spans 14 amino acids. Between the trimmed V and J ends, which lost 6 bases and 1 base, there was a span of 12 bases. The CDR3 region has the DNA TGTGCCAGCAGTTCCAACAGGGTTAACTATGGCTACACCTTC. Protein product: CASSSNRVNYGYTF.

V is TRBV27 and J is TRBJ1-2; D ambiguous. This CDR3 is 16 amino acids long. V lost 6 bases, J lost 1 base, and 18 bases lay in between. Germline V CDR1 and CDR2: MNHEY, SMNVEV (reference sequence). This chain's CDR3 is CASRQTRTEFNYGYTF. For the CDR3, the DNA is TGTGCCAGCAGGCAGACAAGAACGGAATTTAACTATGGCTACACCTTC.

The J gene is TRBJ2-4, the V gene TRBV19; a weak D match, TRBD2 (6 bases). CDR3 size: 14 residues. Per the germline V gene, CDR1 is LNHDA and CDR2 is SQIVND (reference sequence). Trimming left V 5 bases short and J 8 bases short, with 16 bases between. As DNA, the CDR3 is TGTGCCAGTAGTTCCGGGGCCGGGGGAGACATTCAGTACTTC. Amino acids: CASSSGAGGDIQYF.

This clonotype was detected only a few times. A read error may be the cause here, since a much bigger clone is one base away. The V gene is TRBV5-4, the J gene TRBJ2-1, with D possibly being TRBD1 (5 bases). The DNA end lines up better with TRBJ2-5; the J call may be wrong. Germline V gives CDR1 SGHNT, CDR2 YYREEE (reference sequence). There are 13 residues in the CDR3. The CDR3 here is CASSYDRKETQYF. CDR3 DNA sequence: TGTGCCAGCAGCTACGACAGAAAAGAGACCCAGTACTTC.

This sequence joins TRBV19 and TRBJ1-4; TRBD1 aligns across 7 bases. The J segment lost 5 bases and the V segment lost 2 bases, leaving 5 bases of the junction unmatched. The length of the CDR3 is 15 residues. Germline-derived CDR1 and CDR2 are LNHDA and SQIVND (reference sequence). CDR3 region: CASSIQGGSNEKLFF. Written as DNA, the CDR3 is TGTGCCAGTAGTATACAGGGGGGCTCGAATGAAAAACTGTTTTTT.

This clonotype was found many times. The V call is TRBV29-1, the J call TRBJ2-1; D is unresolved. The length of the CDR3 is 13 residues. Germline loops: CDR1 SQVTM, CDR2 ANQGSEA. Trimming stripped 4 bases from V and 2 bases from J, with 9 bases between. In DNA form, the CDR3 reads TGCAGCGTTGGAGTCCCCCCCTACAATGAGCAGTTCTTC. Translated: CSVGVPPYNEQFF.

This clonotype was found many times. The chain carries TRBV7-2 and TRBJ1-4; D remains ambiguous. The CDR3 has 13 amino acids. V shed 1 base and J shed 8 bases, with 8 bases lying between them. Germline V gene data show CDR1 as SGHTA and CDR2 as FQGNSA. The CDR3 nucleotides are TGTGCCAGCAGCTTAGTTCGATCGGAAAAACTGTTTTTT. This gives the protein CASSLVRSEKLFF.

This clonotype was counted ten times or more. CDR3 nucleotides: TGTGCCAGCAGTGAAGGGGACAGGCTTACTAACTATGGCTACACCTTC. This encodes CASSEGDRLTNYGYTF. The rearrangement joins TRBV2 to TRBJ1-2, with 8 bases matching TRBD1. Germline values: CDR1 SNHLY, CDR2 FYNNEI. The J segment lost 0 bases and the V segment lost 1 base, leaving 4 bases of the junction unmatched. CDR3 length: 16 amino acids. Full variable domain (missing parts from reference TRBV2 and TRBJ1-2): EPEVTQTPSHQVTQMGQEVILRCVPISNHLYFYWYRQILGQKVEFLVSFYNNEISEKSEIFDDQFSVERPDGSNFTLKIRSTKLEDSAMYFCASSEGDRLTNYGYTFGSGTRLTVV.

The sample holds many counts of this clonotype. V gene TRBV29-1 combines with J gene TRBJ2-7; 8 nucleotides match TRBD2. The J segment lost 4 bases and the V segment lost 0 bases, leaving 14 bases of the junction unmatched. The CDR3 length is 17 residues. CDR1 is SQVTM and CDR2 is ANQGSEA in the germline V gene. The CDR3 reads CSVEDLGGSGSRYEQYF. DNA for the CDR3: TGCAGCGTTGAAGATCTGGGGGGCAGCGGGAGTAGGTACGAGCAGTACTTC.

This clonotype was counted ten times or more. The chain has TRBV11-2 and TRBJ2-2; 16 bases are a match to TRBD2. Germline loops: CDR1 SGHAT, CDR2 FQNNGV. J was trimmed by 6 bases and V by 5 bases; bases with no gene match: 24. This CDR3 has 23 amino acids. This CDR3 reads CASSPTHPHPGLAGGYGSGELFF. The CDR3 nucleotides read TGTGCCAGCAGCCCCACCCATCCCCATCCGGGACTAGCGGGGGGGTACGGGTCCGGGGAGCTGTTTTTT. Filled out from reference TRBV11-2 and TRBJ2-2, the complete variable domain reads EAGVAQSPRYKIIEKRQSVAFWCNPISGHATLYWYQQILGQGPKLLIQFQNNGVVDDSQLPKDRFSAERLKGVDSTLKIQPAKLEDSAVYLCASSPTHPHPGLAGGYGSGELFFGEGSRLTVL.